A selection of T cell receptor beta chains follows, all from one sample in a study of CD4 T cells in relation to SARS-CoV-2 and coronaviruses. Data came from immunoSEQ multiplex PCR; TCRdb stores just in-frame clones and leaves some out. Among under 15,000 clones listed, less than 70% were seen once. For these receptors, no antigen is known. Sequenced material: CD4+ T cells from PBMCs, cultured in vitro. The receptors stem from a human donor in good health. CDR3s include the opening cysteine and the closing phenylalanine or tryptophan. The D gene is left open where the match is weak. Where a row states a size, it is once, few, many or the class of an expanded clone; other rows omit it.

TRBV7-9	TRBD1	TRBJ2-1	.	CASRERDRVNNEQFF	TGTGCCAGCAGAGAACGGGACAGGGTTAACAATGAGCAGTTCTTC
TRBV5-1	.	TRBJ2-5	.	CASSLDTQETQYF	TGCGCCAGCAGCTTGGACACGCAAGAGACCCAGTACTTC
TRBV5-6	TRBD1	TRBJ2-3	few	CASSQDRGFTDTQYF	TGTGCCAGCAGCCAGGACAGGGGATTCACAGATACGCAGTATTTT
TRBV19	.	TRBJ1-2	.	CASSSQDPLTYGYTF	TGTGCCAGTAGCAGCCAGGATCCCCTAACCTATGGCTACACCTTC
TRBV19	TRBD2	TRBJ2-6	few	CASSSKRDLANVLTF	TGTGCCAGTAGCAGTAAGCGGGATTTGGCCAACGTCCTGACTTTC
TRBV12-3/TRBV12-4	.	TRBJ2-1	medium-sized	CASGVVGDNEQFF	TGTGCCAGCGGAGTAGTTGGCGACAATGAGCAGTTCTTC
TRBV25-1	TRBD2	TRBJ2-1	once	CASSDIGLAGVNYNEQFF	TGTGCCAGCAGTGATATAGGACTAGCGGGAGTAAATTACAATGAGCAGTTCTTC
TRBV7-9	.	TRBJ1-3	few	CASSLWDLSSGNTIYF	TGTGCCAGCAGCCTCTGGGACTTAAGCTCTGGAAACACCATATATTTT
TRBV12-5	.	TRBJ2-5	.	CASGQDIGETQYF	TGTGCTAGTGGGCAAGACATCGGGGAGACCCAGTACTTC
TRBV18	.	TRBJ1-5	.	CASSQGDSNQPQHF	TGTGCCAGCTCCCAAGGGGATAGCAATCAGCCCCAGCATTTT
TRBV7-3	.	TRBJ2-6	few	CASSPGTALSANVLTF	TGTGCCAGCAGCCCGGGGACGGCTCTCTCGGCCAACGTCCTGACTTTC
TRBV27	TRBD2	TRBJ2-1	.	CASTTQLAGSVSKQFF	TGTGCCAGCACAACTCAACTAGCGGGGTCGGTGAGTAAGCAGTTCTTC
TRBV2	TRBD2	TRBJ2-3	.	CASSGTTLSTDTQYF	TGTGCCAGCAGCGGGACTACTCTCTCCACAGATACGCAGTATTTT
TRBV30	.	TRBJ1-3	.	CAWSETDSRRNTIYF	TGTGCCTGGAGCGAGACGGACAGTAGGCGAAACACCATATATTTT
TRBV28	.	TRBJ2-5	once	CASSPRRGGEETQYF	TGTGCCAGCAGCCCACGGAGGGGGGGGGAGGAGACCCAGTACTTC
TRBV3-1/TRBV3-2	TRBD2	TRBJ2-2	.	CASGSPGTSVGELFF	TGTGCCAGCGGCAGCCCCGGGACTAGCGTAGGGGAGCTGTTTTTT
TRBV18	TRBD1	TRBJ2-5	few	CASSPPTGGSETQYF	TGTGCCAGCTCACCACCAACAGGGGGCTCAGAGACCCAGTACTTC
TRBV28	TRBD1	TRBJ2-7	.	CASSFLGTGPYEQYF	TGTGCCAGCAGTTTCTTGGGGACAGGCCCCTACGAGCAGTACTTC
TRBV4-2	.	TRBJ1-5	.	CASSQGTYQPQHF	TGTGCCAGCAGCCAAGGGACATATCAGCCCCAGCATTTT
TRBV19	TRBD1	TRBJ2-5	.	CASSRGQGETQYF	TGTGCCAGTAGTAGGGGACAGGGAGAGACCCAGTACTTC
TRBV15	.	TRBJ2-3	.	CATSRDRARTDTQYF	TGTGCCACCAGCAGAGATCGAGCGCGAACAGATACGCAGTATTTT
TRBV30	TRBD1	TRBJ2-7	few	CAWSLGGTGAYEQYF	TGTGCCTGGAGCCTTGGCGGGACAGGCGCTTACGAGCAGTACTTC
TRBV6-5	.	TRBJ1-1	.	CASRASTEAFF	TGTGCCAGCAGGGCGAGCACTGAAGCTTTCTTT
TRBV3-1/TRBV3-2	.	TRBJ2-1	.	CASSHLYSYNEQFF	TGTGCCAGCAGCCATTTATACTCCTACAATGAGCAGTTCTTC
TRBV6-6	.	TRBJ1-4	.	CASSPHTGATNEKLFF	TGTGCCAGCAGTCCACACACGGGTGCAACTAATGAAAAACTGTTTTTT
TRBV30	TRBD1	TRBJ1-5	few	CAWSQGQGLSSNQPQHF	TGTGCCTGGAGCCAGGGACAGGGACTATCGAGCAATCAGCCCCAGCATTTT
TRBV5-1	TRBD2	TRBJ2-7	large	CASSLAVRTYEQYF	TGCGCCAGCAGCCTAGCGGTTAGGACCTACGAGCAGTACTTC
TRBV4-1	.	TRBJ1-1	medium-sized	CASSQRHLGGTEAFF	TGCGCCAGCAGCCAACGACACCTCGGAGGCACTGAAGCTTTCTTT
TRBV5-4	.	TRBJ2-1	once	CASSLAIGGNNEQFF	TGTGCCAGCAGCTTGGCCATCGGCGGAAACAATGAGCAGTTCTTC
TRBV19	.	TRBJ1-3	.	CASSIIQGSGNTIYF	TGTGCCAGTAGTATAATCCAGGGCTCTGGAAACACCATATATTTT
TRBV2	.	TRBJ2-5	.	CASIPIGARGQETQYF	TGTGCCAGCATTCCGATCGGGGCTAGAGGACAAGAGACCCAGTACTTC
TRBV18	.	TRBJ1-1	.	CASSPGIAGTEAFF	TGTGCCAGCTCACCCGGAATCGCGGGCACTGAAGCTTTCTTT
TRBV5-6	TRBD2	TRBJ2-1	.	CASSPLAGTSGGVEQFF	TGTGCCAGCAGCCCCCTCGCCGGGACTAGCGGAGGGGTGGAGCAGTTCTTC
TRBV10-1	.	TRBJ1-1	.	CATLRQTGNTEAFF	TGCGCCACCCTGCGACAAACAGGGAACACTGAAGCTTTCTTT
TRBV27	TRBD2	TRBJ2-1	.	CASSLSFAGGSEQFF	TGTGCCAGCAGTTTATCGTTTGCCGGGGGGAGTGAGCAGTTCTTC
TRBV7-3	TRBD2	TRBJ2-3	.	CASSRLAGGPSDTQYF	TGTGCCAGCAGCCGACTAGCGGGAGGGCCGTCAGATACGCAGTATTTT
TRBV9	TRBD2	TRBJ2-2	.	CASSYSGRANTGELFF	TGTGCCAGCAGCTATAGCGGGAGAGCGAACACCGGGGAGCTGTTTTTT
TRBV20-1	.	TRBJ1-5	.	CSASQGSNQPQHF	TGCAGTGCTAGTCAGGGTAGCAATCAGCCCCAGCATTTT
TRBV6-1	.	TRBJ1-3	few	CASSESLLVGGNTIYF	TGTGCCAGCAGTGAAAGTCTTCTGGTCGGTGGAAACACCATATATTTT
TRBV5-4	.	TRBJ1-3	once	CASGYLSGLSSGNTIYF	TGTGCCAGCGGGTACCTATCGGGACTTTCCTCTGGAAACACCATATATTTT
TRBV7-7	TRBD1	TRBJ2-3	.	CASSLTGTTDTQYF	TGTGCCAGCAGCCTGACAGGGACAACAGATACGCAGTATTTT
TRBV15	TRBD1	TRBJ2-7	.	CATRDRDNYEQYF	TGTGCCACCCGGGACAGGGACAACTACGAGCAGTACTTC
TRBV11-2	.	TRBJ2-3	.	CASSPNQLGTDTQYF	TGTGCCAGCAGTCCCAACCAACTAGGCACAGATACGCAGTATTTT
TRBV19	.	TRBJ1-1	.	CASSIDRERGVGTEAFF	TGTGCCAGTAGTATAGATCGAGAGCGGGGGGTCGGCACTGAAGCTTTCTTT
TRBV10-1	.	TRBJ2-1	.	CASSERDEQFF	TGCGCCAGCAGTGAGAGGGATGAGCAGTTCTTC